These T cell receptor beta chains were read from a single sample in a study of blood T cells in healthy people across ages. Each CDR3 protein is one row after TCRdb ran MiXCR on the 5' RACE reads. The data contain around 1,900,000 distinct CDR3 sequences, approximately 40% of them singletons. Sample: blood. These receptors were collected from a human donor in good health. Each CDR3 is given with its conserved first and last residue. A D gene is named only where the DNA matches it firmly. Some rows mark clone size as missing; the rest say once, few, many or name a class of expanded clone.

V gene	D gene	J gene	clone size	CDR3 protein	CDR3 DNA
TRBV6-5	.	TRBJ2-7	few	CASSYSGPRAYEQYF	TGTGCCAGCAGTTACTCGGGACCGAGGGCCTACGAGCAGTACTTC
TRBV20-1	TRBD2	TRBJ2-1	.	CSASGLAGASYNEQFF	TGCAGTGCTTCCGGACTAGCGGGGGCCTCCTACAATGAGCAGTTCTTC
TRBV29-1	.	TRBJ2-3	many	CSVTYTGLDTQYF	TGCAGCGTAACTTATACAGGGTTAGATACGCAGTATTTT
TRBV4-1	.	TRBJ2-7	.	CASSQVITPDSYEQYF	TGCGCCAGCAGCCAAGTAATAACCCCTGACTCCTACGAGCAGTACTTC
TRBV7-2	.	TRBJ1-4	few	CASSSGWGNSNEKLFF	TGTGCCAGCAGCTCAGGTTGGGGGAATTCTAATGAAAAACTGTTTTTT
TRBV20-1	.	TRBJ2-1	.	CSASRGWDEQFF	TGCAGTGCTAGTCGGGGTTGGGATGAGCAGTTCTTC
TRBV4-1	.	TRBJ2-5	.	CASSLQDRPDTQYF	TGCGCCAGCAGCCTCCAAGATCGCCCAGATACGCAGTACTTC
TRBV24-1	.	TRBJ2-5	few	CATSLDDQETQYF	TGTGCCACCAGCCTCGACGACCAAGAGACCCAGTACTTC
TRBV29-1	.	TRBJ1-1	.	CSVDKGRAEAFF	TGCAGCGTTGATAAGGGAAGGGCTGAAGCTTTCTTT
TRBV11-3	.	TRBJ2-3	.	CASSHLSSADTQYF	TGTGCCAGCAGCCACCTTAGCAGTGCAGATACGCAGTATTTT
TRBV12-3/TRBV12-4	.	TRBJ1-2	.	CASRRSGLSYGYTF	TGTGCCAGCAGAAGGTCCGGGTTGAGCTATGGCTACACCTTC
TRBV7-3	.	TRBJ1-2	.	CASSSWPGYGYTF	TGTGCCAGCAGCTCATGGCCAGGCTATGGCTACACCTTC
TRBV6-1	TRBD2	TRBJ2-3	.	CASSVERGDPHTQYF	TGTGCCAGCAGTGTGGAACGGGGGGACCCTCATACGCAGTATTTT
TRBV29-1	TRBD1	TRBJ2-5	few	CSVPMGTGGMETQYF	TGCAGCGTTCCGATGGGGACAGGGGGCATGGAGACCCAGTACTTC
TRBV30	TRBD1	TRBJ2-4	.	CAWATGGMAKNIQYF	TGTGCCTGGGCTACAGGGGGCATGGCCAAAAACATTCAGTACTTC
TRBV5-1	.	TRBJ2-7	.	CASSLQAGPYEQYF	TGCGCCAGCAGCTTGCAGGCAGGCCCCTACGAGCAGTACTTC
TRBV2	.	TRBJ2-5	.	CASSELQVGEQYF	TGTGCCAGCAGTGAATTACAGGTTGGTGAGCAGTACTTC
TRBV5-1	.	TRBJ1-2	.	CASSLSALAGYGYTF	TGCGCCAGCAGCTTGTCCGCCCTCGCTGGCTATGGCTACACCTTC
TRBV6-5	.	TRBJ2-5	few	CASSSRNYYEQYF	TGTGCCAGCAGTTCAAGGAACTACTATGAGCAGTACTTC
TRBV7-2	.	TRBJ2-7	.	CASSFGTQPSYEQYF	TGTGCCAGCAGCTTCGGGACACAGCCTTCCTACGAGCAGTACTTC
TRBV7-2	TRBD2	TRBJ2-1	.	CASSRAGGAGNEQFF	TGTGCCAGCAGCCGCGCGGGGGGCGCCGGGAATGAGCAGTTCTTC
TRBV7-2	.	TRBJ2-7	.	CASSFAVGPSYEQYF	TGTGCCAGCAGCTTCGCGGTAGGTCCATCCTACGAGCAGTACTTC
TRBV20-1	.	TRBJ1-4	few	CSARSEGEEKLFF	TGCAGTGCTAGGAGTGAGGGGGAAGAAAAACTGTTTTTT
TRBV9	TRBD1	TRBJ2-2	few	CASSVGTGNTGELFF	TGTGCCAGCAGCGTCGGGACAGGGAACACCGGGGAGCTGTTTTTT
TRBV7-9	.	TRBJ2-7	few	CASSLIGNSYEQYF	TGTGCCAGCAGCTTAATCGGCAACTCCTACGAGCAGTACTTC
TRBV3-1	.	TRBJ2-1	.	CASSRSSAGYNEQFF	TGTGCCAGCAGCCGTTCTAGCGCAGGCTACAATGAGCAGTTCTTC
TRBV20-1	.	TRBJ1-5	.	CSAGWQNQPQHF	TGCAGTGCCGGGTGGCAGAATCAGCCCCAGCATTTT
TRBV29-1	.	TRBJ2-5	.	CSVGSRGLGTQYF	TGCAGCGTTGGCTCTAGGGGGTTGGGGACCCAGTACTTC
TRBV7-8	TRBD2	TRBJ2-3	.	CASLPAGGYTDTQYF	TGTGCCAGTCTTCCAGCGGGGGGCTACACAGATACGCAGTATTTT
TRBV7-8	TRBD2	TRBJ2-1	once	CASSLDGGDRNEQFF	TGTGCCAGCAGCTTAGACGGGGGGGATCGAAATGAGCAGTTCTTC
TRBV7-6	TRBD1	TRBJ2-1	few	CASSLEGASRDEQFF	TGTGCCAGCAGCTTAGAGGGGGCGAGTAGAGATGAGCAGTTCTTC
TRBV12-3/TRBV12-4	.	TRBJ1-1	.	CASRLSSDTEAFF	TGTGCCAGCAGATTAAGTTCCGACACTGAAGCTTTCTTT
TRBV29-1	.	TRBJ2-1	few	CSVEEGIYDEQFF	TGCAGCGTCGAGGAGGGGATCTACGATGAGCAGTTCTTC
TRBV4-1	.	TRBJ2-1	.	CASSLPLEGLVYNEQFF	TGCGCCAGCAGCCTCCCCCTAGAGGGTCTAGTCTACAATGAGCAGTTCTTC
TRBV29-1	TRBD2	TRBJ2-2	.	CSVVGWPAGANTGELFF	TGCAGCGTTGTTGGGTGGCCGGCGGGGGCGAACACCGGGGAGCTGTTTTTT
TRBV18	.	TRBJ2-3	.	CASGITRHTDTQYF	TGTGCCAGCGGAATTACTAGGCACACAGATACGCAGTATTTT
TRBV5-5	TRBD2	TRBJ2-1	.	CASSFWESRSREEFF	TGTGCCAGCAGCTTTTGGGAATCTAGGTCTCGGGAGGAGTTCTTC
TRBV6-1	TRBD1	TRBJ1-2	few	CASSPIKQGISDYGYTF	TGTGCCAGCAGTCCGATTAAACAGGGGATTTCGGACTATGGCTACACCTTC
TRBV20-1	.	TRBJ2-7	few	CSAPAPRVAYEQYF	TGCAGTGCTCCCGCCCCCAGGGTAGCCTACGAGCAGTACTTC
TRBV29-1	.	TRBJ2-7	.	CSVTGAGDYEQYF	TGCAGCGTGACCGGGGCAGGGGACTACGAGCAGTACTTC
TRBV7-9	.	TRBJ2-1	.	CASNSPGARGQFF	TGTGCCAGCAACTCTCCCGGAGCCAGAGGGCAGTTCTTC
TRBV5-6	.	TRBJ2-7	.	CASSSEGAQYF	TGTGCCAGCAGCTCGGAGGGCGCCCAGTACTTC
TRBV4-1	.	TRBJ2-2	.	CASSSGDGSDGELFF	TGCGCCAGCAGCTCAGGGGACGGATCTGACGGGGAGCTGTTTTTT
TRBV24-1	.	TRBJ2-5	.	CATSDATRNQETQYF	TGTGCCACCAGTGATGCGACTAGAAATCAAGAGACCCAGTACTTC
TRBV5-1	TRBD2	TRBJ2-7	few	CASSLQSGEIYEQYF	TGCGCCAGCAGCTTGCAGAGCGGGGAAATATACGAGCAGTACTTC
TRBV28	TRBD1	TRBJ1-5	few	CASSFQGASQPQHF	TGTGCCAGCAGTTTTCAGGGGGCCTCTCAGCCCCAGCATTTT
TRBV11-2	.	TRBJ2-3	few	CASSSRQVRDTQYF	TGTGCCAGCAGCTCCCGACAGGTTCGTGATACGCAGTATTTT
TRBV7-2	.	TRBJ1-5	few	CASSLEDSQPQHF	TGTGCCAGCAGCTTAGAAGATAGTCAGCCCCAGCATTTT
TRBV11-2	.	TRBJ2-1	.	CASSLSGTREQFF	TGTGCCAGCAGCTTATCCGGGACAAGGGAGCAGTTCTTC
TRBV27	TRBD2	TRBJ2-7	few	CASSLSLAGGLYEQYF	TGTGCCAGCAGTTTAAGTTTAGCGGGGGGCCTATACGAGCAGTACTTC
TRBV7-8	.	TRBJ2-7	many	CASSVGGATGTYEQYF	TGTGCCAGCAGCGTTGGGGGGGCCACAGGGACTTACGAGCAGTACTTC
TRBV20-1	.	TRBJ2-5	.	CSGIDGGQETQYF	TGCAGTGGGATAGACGGGGGCCAAGAGACCCAGTACTTC
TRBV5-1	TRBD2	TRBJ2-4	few	CASSIQSGGGAKNIQYF	TGCGCCAGCAGCATACAAAGCGGGGGTGGTGCCAAAAACATTCAGTACTTC
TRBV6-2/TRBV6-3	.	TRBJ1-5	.	CASSLRIYSNQPQHF	TGTGCCAGCAGTTTGAGGATATATAGCAATCAGCCCCAGCATTTT
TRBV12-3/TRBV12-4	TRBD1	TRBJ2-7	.	CASSYTGVNSYEQYF	TGTGCCAGCAGTTATACAGGGGTTAACTCCTACGAGCAGTACTTC
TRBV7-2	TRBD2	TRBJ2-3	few	CASSPGTSGEVTDTQYF	TGTGCCAGCAGCCCCGGGACTAGCGGGGAGGTGACAGATACGCAGTATTTT
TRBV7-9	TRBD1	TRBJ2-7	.	CASSLEQGTSYEQYF	TGTGCCAGCAGCTTAGAACAGGGGACCTCCTACGAGCAGTACTTC